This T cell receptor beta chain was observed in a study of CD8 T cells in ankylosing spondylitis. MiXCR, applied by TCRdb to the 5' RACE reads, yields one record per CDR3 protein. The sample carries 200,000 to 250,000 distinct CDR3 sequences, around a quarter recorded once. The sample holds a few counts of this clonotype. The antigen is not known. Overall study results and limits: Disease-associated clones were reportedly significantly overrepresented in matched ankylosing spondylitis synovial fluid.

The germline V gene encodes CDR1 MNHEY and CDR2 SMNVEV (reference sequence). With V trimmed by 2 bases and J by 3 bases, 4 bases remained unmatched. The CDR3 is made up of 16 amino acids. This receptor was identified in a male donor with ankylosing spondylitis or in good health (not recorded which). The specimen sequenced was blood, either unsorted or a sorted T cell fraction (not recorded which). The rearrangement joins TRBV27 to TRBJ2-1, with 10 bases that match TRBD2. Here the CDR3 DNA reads TGTGCCAGCAGTTTAGCTAGCGGGAGATTCTACAATGAGCAGTTCTTC. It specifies CASSLASGRFYNEQFF.